Below are 27 T cell receptor beta chains sequenced from a single sample in a study of cytomegalovirus exposure and HLA in healthy donors. In the PCR, 60 Vbeta and 13 Jbeta primers were used. Assay used: immunoSEQ multiplex PCR; TCRdb lists only in-frame clones, some missing. Of around 90,000 clones in the sample, approximately 81% were seen once. Material for sequencing was PBMCs. These receptors all come from a man aged 35-49 years in good health and CMV-seropositive.

The rearrangement links TRBV7-3 to TRBJ2-2, with 8 bases fitting TRBD2. Germline V gives CDR1 SGHTA, CDR2 FQGTGA. This CDR3 comprises 14 residues. V gave up 4 bases and J gave up 8 bases; unmatched junction bases: 6. The CDR3 sequence is CASSSGLAWGELFF. CDR3 bases: TGTGCCAGCAGCTCCGGACTAGCTTGGGGGGAGCTGTTTTTT.

Details on this clone: The junction departs from the called germline gene at one end, perhaps through a read error. This chain connects TRBV5-1 to TRBJ2-7, with 13 bases fitting TRBD2. The germline V gene has CDR1 SGHRS and CDR2 YFSETQ. The CDR3 has 17 residues. For the CDR3, the DNA is TGCGCCAGCAGCTCGTCGGGACTAGCGGGAATCTCCTCCGAGCAGTACTTC. As protein: CASSSSGLAGISSEQYF.

The chain joins TRBV7-3 to TRBJ2-3, with D tentatively TRBD2 (5 bases). CDR3 size: 14 residues. Trimming cost V 3 bases and J 3 bases, with 10 bases left between them. The germline V gene has CDR1 SGHTA and CDR2 FQGTGA. CDR3 in amino acids: CASSFGLGTDTQYF. The CDR3 coding sequence is TGTGCCAGCAGCTTCGGACTTGGAACAGATACGCAGTATTTT.

The chain recombines TRBV23-1 with TRBJ2-1; D is perhaps TRBD1 (6 bases). TRBV23-1 counts as an open reading frame of uncertain function. The V and J ends lost 2 bases and 1 base respectively, with 18 bases between them. The CDR3 sequence is 18 residues long. The CDR3 loop reads CASSQQQGERVSYNEQFF. CDR3 DNA sequence: TGCGCCAGCAGTCAACAACAGGGCGAGAGGGTTTCCTACAATGAGCAGTTCTTC.

This rearrangement joins TRBV18 to TRBJ1-2; the D gene is possibly TRBD1 (5 bases). V shed 3 bases and J shed 2 bases, with 13 bases lying between them. CDR1 and CDR2 from the germline V gene are KGHSH and LQKENI. The CDR3 sequence is 15 residues long. The CDR3 is CASSPLDSTNYGYTF. DNA of the CDR3: TGTGCCAGCTCACCGCTCGACAGTACCAACTATGGCTACACCTTC.

This chain uses TRBV7-2 with TRBJ2-5; D may be TRBD2 (5 bases). Trimming left V 3 bases short and J 4 bases short, with 12 bases between. The CDR3 is 14 amino acids. The germline CDR1 and CDR2 sequences are SGHTA and FQGNSA. CDR3 region: CASSFLGAGETQYF. The CDR3 DNA sequence: TGTGCCAGCAGCTTCTTGGGCGCGGGAGAGACCCAGTACTTC.

The chain employs TRBV5-6 and TRBJ2-7, with TRBD2 matching 8 bases. Germline trimming cut 3 bases from V and 7 bases from J; bases unmatched to any gene: 6. CDR1 is SGHDT, CDR2 YYEEEE, per germline. The CDR3 extends over 13 amino acids. The CDR3 coding sequence is TGTGCCAGCAGCTCACTAGCGGCCTGGGAGCAGTACTTC. As protein: CASSSLAAWEQYF. Drawing the rest from reference TRBV5-6 and TRBJ2-7, the complete variable domain is DAGVTQSPTHLIKTRGQQVTLRCSPKSGHDTVSWYQQALGQGPQFIFQYYEEEERQRGNFPDRFSGHQFPNYSSELNVNALLLGDSALYLCASSSLAAWEQYFGPGTRLTVT.

V gene TRBV18 combines with J gene TRBJ2-2, with a tentative D call TRBD1 (6 bases). V was trimmed by 0 bases and J by 14 bases, leaving 22 bases between them. CDR3 length: 16 residues. Germline V gene sequence: CDR1 KGHSH, CDR2 LQKENI. Here the CDR3 reads CASSPPVNTLGQSLFF. CDR3 coding DNA: TGTGCCAGCTCACCACCGGTCAATACCCTCGGACAGTCCCTGTTTTTT.

The chain carries TRBV19 and TRBJ2-3, with 8 bases aligning to TRBD2. The CDR3 length is 15 residues. Germline loops: CDR1 LNHDA, CDR2 SQIVND (reference sequence). V lost 2 bases to trimming and J lost 5 bases; unmatched junction nucleotides: 6. The CDR3 DNA follows: TGTGCCAGTAGTATAACAGCGGGAGCTGGAGATACGCAGTATTTT. The encoded protein is CASSITAGAGDTQYF.

The chain employs TRBV5-1 and TRBJ2-7; D call uncertain. CDR1 SGHRS and CDR2 YFSETQ come from the germline V gene. There are 15 residues in the CDR3. The V end was cut by 0 bases, the J end by 6 bases, with 16 bases between. The CDR3 DNA follows: TGCGCCAGCAGCTTGGGTTCAGGTTGGGCGTTCGAGCAGTACTTC. Protein sequence: CASSLGSGWAFEQYF.

The chain employs TRBV5-4 and TRBJ2-3; 11 bases map to TRBD2. V lost 4 bases, J lost 2 bases, and 3 bases stayed unmatched. Germline lookup yields CDR1 SGHNT and CDR2 YYREEE (reference sequence). The CDR3 runs to 15 residues. CDR3 DNA: TGTGCCAGCAGCCCTAGCGGGGGGTCCACAGATACGCAGTATTTT. This encodes CASSPSGGSTDTQYF. The variable domain in full, with the rest retrieved from reference TRBV5-4 and TRBJ2-3, is ETGVTQSPTHLIKTRGQQVTLRCSSQSGHNTVSWYQQALGQGPQFIFQYYREEENGRGNFPPRFSGLQFPNYSSELNVNALELDDSALYLCASSPSGGSTDTQYFGPGTRLTVL.

In this sample, this clone turned up once. The rearrangement uses TRBV27 and TRBJ1-3, with D possibly TRBD1 on 5 matching bases. Germline CDR1 and CDR2: MNHEY and SMNVEV (reference sequence). The CDR3 contains 12 residues. Trimming removed 6 bases from V and 4 bases from J, with 7 bases in between. The DNA for the CDR3 is TGTGCCAGCAGAGGGGTCGGAAACACCATATATTTT. It translates to CASRGVGNTIYF.

This rearrangement joins TRBV5-8 to TRBJ2-3; possibly TRBD1 for D (5 bases). Germline V lookup: CDR1 SGHTS, CDR2 YDEGEE. The V end lost 0 bases, the J end lost 9 bases, and 8 bases lay between the germline ends. The CDR3 is 12 residues long. For the CDR3, the DNA is TGTGCCAGCAGCTTGGAGCAGGGCACGCAGTATTTT. It encodes CASSLEQGTQYF.

The chain carries TRBV18 and TRBJ1-1; D gene unclear. With 6 bases removed from V and 0 bases from J, the gap between germline ends came to 14 bases. Germline V gene sequence: CDR1 KGHSH, CDR2 LQKENI. The CDR3 covers 15 residues. CDR3 nucleotides: TGTGCCAGCTCCCCAGCGGTCGGGATGAACACTGAAGCTTTCTTT. This gives the protein CASSPAVGMNTEAFF.

The chain carries TRBV5-8 and TRBJ2-7; TRBD2 might be the D (6 bases). The CDR3 loop spans 15 amino acids. The germline CDR1 and CDR2 sequences are SGHTS and YDEGEE. Trimming took 9 bases from V and 5 from J, leaving 24 bases between them. CDR3 amino acids: CATPLGLSLSHEQYF. Here the CDR3 DNA reads TGTGCCACCCCCCTTGGACTATCTCTTTCCCACGAGCAGTACTTC.

This chain joins TRBV18 and TRBJ2-2; D ambiguous. The germline V gene has CDR1 KGHSH and CDR2 LQKENI. Deletions cut 3 bases from V and 2 bases from J, with 4 bases between. The CDR3 contains 13 residues. CDR3 amino acids: CASSPPNTGELFF. CDR3 sequence (DNA): TGTGCCAGCTCACCCCCAAACACCGGGGAGCTGTTTTTT.

The chain couples TRBV19 to TRBJ2-1; maybe TRBD2 (5 bases). Germline V gene data show CDR1 as LNHDA and CDR2 as SQIVND (reference sequence). Trimming left V 6 bases short and J 5 bases short, with 8 bases between. The CDR3 consists of 12 residues. The CDR3 spells CASRLGDNEQFF. The CDR3 DNA sequence: TGTGCCAGTAGGCTCGGGGACAATGAGCAGTTCTTC.

This clone was counted only a few times. The V call is TRBV7-6, the J call TRBJ2-2; D is possibly TRBD1 (5 bases). V was clipped by 3 bases and J by 4 bases, with 12 bases between them. CDR3 size: 15 residues. Germline loops: CDR1 SGHVS, CDR2 FNYEAQ. The CDR3 protein is CASSLTATSTGELFF. The DNA for the CDR3 is TGTGCCAGCAGCTTGACAGCCACTTCCACCGGGGAGCTGTTTTTT. Combining the CDR3 with reference TRBV7-6 and TRBJ2-2 gives the whole variable domain GAGVSQSPRYKVTKRGQDVALRCDPISGHVSLYWYRQALGQGPEFLTYFNYEAQQDKSGLPNDRFSAERPEGSISTLTIQRTEQRDSAMYRCASSLTATSTGELFFGEGSRLTVL.

The chain uses TRBV7-2 and TRBJ2-3; TRBD1 agrees at 9 bases. Germline CDR1 SGHTA, CDR2 FQGNSA. The V segment lost 8 bases and the J segment 3 bases; nucleotides outside the gene matches: 12. This CDR3 comprises 16 residues. The CDR3 coding sequence is TGTGCCAGCTTAGCCGGGACAGGGCACGGAACAGATACGCAGTATTTT. Translation: CASLAGTGHGTDTQYF.

This chain links TRBV6-1 with TRBJ2-7; 9 nucleotides agree with TRBD1. The CDR3 has 17 amino acids. CDR1 is MNHNS, CDR2 SASEGT, per germline. J gave up 7 bases and V 1 base, and 14 bases lay outside the gene matches. CDR3 nucleotide sequence: TGTGCCAGCAGTGAAGGGGATGGAACCGGGACAGGGTATGAGCAGTACTTC. As protein: CASSEGDGTGTGYEQYF.

The V gene is TRBV11-2, the J gene TRBJ2-1; 10 bases match TRBD2. Germline CDR1 reads SGHAT; CDR2 reads FQNNGV. After removal of 1 base from V and 0 bases from J, the junction contained 9 bases not matched to a gene. CDR3 length: 19 residues. In DNA form, the CDR3 reads TGTGCCAGCAGCTTAGGAAAAGCGGGAGGGATAAGCTCCTACAATGAGCAGTTCTTC. Its protein is CASSLGKAGGISSYNEQFF.

J is TRBJ2-7 and V is TRBV7-8, with D possibly being TRBD1 (6 bases). The CDR3 runs 13 residues. V lost 5 bases, J lost 6 bases, and 14 bases lay in between. Germline V gene lookup returns CDR1 SGHVS and CDR2 FQNEAQ. The CDR3 DNA follows: TGTGCCAGCAGCCTCCGGGACATTCGCGAGCAGTACTTC. Its protein product is CASSLRDIREQYF. Full variable domain (missing parts from reference TRBV7-8 and TRBJ2-7): GAGVSQSPRYKVAKRGQDVALRCDPISGHVSLFWYQQALGQGPEFLTYFQNEAQLDKSGLPSDRFFAERPEGSVSTLKIQRTQQEDSAVYLCASSLRDIREQYFGPGTRLTVT.

This chain uses TRBV5-1 with TRBJ2-4, with a possible D match to TRBD2 (7 bases). Trimming took 4 bases from V and 0 from J, leaving 11 bases between them. Germline V lookup: CDR1 SGHRS, CDR2 YFSETQ. This CDR3 comprises 15 residues. The CDR3 bases are TGCGCCAGCAGCGAGGGGGGGGTAGCCAAAAACATTCAGTACTTC. Its translation: CASSEGGVAKNIQYF.

This chain uses TRBV7-9 with TRBJ1-3; 7 bases match TRBD1. CDR3 length: 13 amino acids. Germline loops: CDR1 SEHNR, CDR2 FQNEAQ (reference sequence). Trimming removed 4 bases from V and 4 bases from J; junction bases left unmatched: 1. CDR3 DNA sequence: TGTGCCAGCAGCTCGGGACAGGGAAACACCATATATTTT. As protein: CASSSGQGNTIYF.

V and J are TRBV6-5 and TRBJ1-2, with 7 nucleotides matching TRBD1. V shed 5 bases, J shed 1 base, and the junction held 7 bases outside the gene matches. The CDR3 consists of 15 residues. Germline V gene data show CDR1 as MNHEY and CDR2 as SVGAGI. The CDR3 loop is CASSVGTENNYGYTF. The CDR3 region has the DNA TGTGCCAGCAGTGTTGGGACAGAGAATAACTATGGCTACACCTTC.

CDR3 coding DNA: TGCGCCAGCTCCGGGGATATACCAACTAATGAAAAACTGTTTTTT. Its protein is CASSGDIPTNEKLFF. The gene calls are TRBV5-1 and TRBJ1-4, with D unclear. CDR1 is SGHRS, CDR2 YFSETQ, per germline. The V end lost 7 bases, the J end lost 0 bases, and 13 bases lay between the germline ends. This CDR3 comprises 15 residues.

The V gene is TRBV18, the J gene TRBJ1-5; TRBD1 is a possible D gene (6 bases). Per germline, CDR1 KGHSH and CDR2 LQKENI. Trimming shortened V by 3 bases and J by 6 bases, and 12 bases separated the two germline ends. The CDR3 runs 14 residues. DNA of the CDR3: TGTGCCAGCTCACCTCAACAGGGACCTCAGCCCCAGCATTTT. Translation gives CASSPQQGPQPQHF.